Each of the 17 T cell receptor beta chains below was sequenced from the same sample in a study of shared clonotypes between healthy human individuals. Profiled with immunoSEQ multiplex PCR; TCRdb holds only in-frame clones, not every one. The sample lists millions of clones, around nine tenths occurring once. Sequencing input: naive CD4+ T cells sorted from blood. Noted subset: CD45RA+ positively selected. These receptors were taken from a man aged 18-30 years in good health.

The V gene is TRBV10-1, the J gene TRBJ2-1, with 10 bases that match TRBD2. The V gene's germline CDR1 is WNHNN and CDR2 SYGVQD (reference sequence). This CDR3 spans 13 amino acids. V lost 9 bases, J lost 7 bases, and 6 bases stayed unmatched. CDR3 sequence reads: CASSSGSGNEQFF. DNA for the CDR3: TGCGCCAGTTCTAGCGGGAGTGGAAATGAGCAGTTCTTC.

V and J are TRBV20-1 and TRBJ1-3, with D uncertain. Germline V CDR1 and CDR2: DFQATT, SNEGSKA (reference sequence). The CDR3 totals 11 residues. Between the trimmed V and J ends, which lost 5 bases and 4 bases, there was a span of 6 bases. The CDR3 loop is CSAAQGNTIYF. The CDR3 nucleotides are TGCAGTGCTGCGCAGGGAAACACCATATATTTT.

The chain's CDR3 is CAWSYGTSGMEQFF. The DNA of the CDR3 is TGTGCCTGGAGTTATGGGACTAGCGGGATGGAGCAGTTCTTC. This chain links TRBV30 with TRBJ2-1, with 13 positions matching TRBD2. The J segment lost 10 bases and the V segment lost 2 bases, leaving 5 bases of the junction unmatched. Germline lookup yields CDR1 GTSNPN and CDR2 SVGIG (reference sequence). CDR3 length: 14 residues.

In regard to this clone: Other DNA sequences in this specimen translate into the identical CDR3. This chain links TRBV18 with TRBJ2-1; 8 nucleotides match TRBD1. Germline CDR1 reads KGHSH; CDR2 reads LQKENI. CDR3 length equals 15 residues. Losses at the gene ends were 3 bases for V and 1 base for J; bases not matched to a gene: 2. The CDR3 DNA reads as TGTGCCAGCTCACCCCGACAGGGGTCCTACAATGAGCAGTTCTTC. This sequence encodes CASSPRQGSYNEQFF.

The sample holds one count of this clone. The V gene is TRBV7-9, the J gene TRBJ2-5, with D possibly being TRBD1 (5 bases). The DNA end is a closer match to TRBJ2-7, so the J assignment may be wrong. Germline CDR1 and CDR2: SEHNR and FQNEAQ (reference sequence). The CDR3 extends over 16 amino acids. CDR3 bases: TGTGCCAGCAGCTTAGAGGGGCGAATTCCCTCCTACGAGCAGTACTTC. It is translated as CASSLEGRIPSYEQYF.

V is TRBV15 and J is TRBJ2-3; 11 nucleotides align to TRBD2. The CDR3 is 16 amino acids. Trimming cost V 3 bases and J 1 base; bases outside gene matches: 3. Germline loops: CDR1 LNHNV, CDR2 YYDKDF (reference sequence). CDR3 bases: TGTGCCACCAGCAGGAGGGGACTAGCGGGCACAGATACGCAGTATTTT. Its translation is CATSRRGLAGTDTQYF.

This chain uses TRBV7-2 with TRBJ2-2; perhaps D is TRBD1 or TRBD2 (5 bases each). The CDR3 is made up of 15 amino acids. CDR1 SGHTA and CDR2 FQGNSA come from the germline V gene. The ends were cut back, 3 bases at V and 4 bases at J, with 12 bases in the middle. The CDR3 reads CASSFGRGTTGELFF. As DNA, the CDR3 is TGTGCCAGCAGCTTCGGAAGAGGGACCACCGGGGAGCTGTTTTTT.

With respect to this clone: Additional DNA sequences in this sample encode the identical CDR3. The chain is built from TRBV7-8 and TRBJ2-5; D call uncertain. This CDR3 has 11 residues. V lost 0 bases and J 5 bases, leaving 1 base between the germline ends. Germline CDR1 reads SGHVS; CDR2 reads FQNEAQ. The CDR3 DNA is TGTGCCAGCAGCTTAGCTGAGACCCAGTACTTC. This gives the protein CASSLAETQYF.

A note on this clone: The sample has other DNA sequences that encode this CDR3 too. The chain combines TRBV19 with TRBJ2-7; D unclear. The ends were cut back, 3 bases at V and 2 bases at J, with 11 bases in the middle. The germline V gene has CDR1 LNHDA and CDR2 SQIVND (reference sequence). The CDR3 runs 14 residues. This CDR3 is CASSMAGPPYEQYF. The CDR3 DNA reads TGTGCCAGTAGTATGGCAGGCCCTCCCTACGAGCAGTACTTC.

The count of this clone is one. Sequence at one end of the junction differs from germline and may be a read error. CDR3 in amino acids: CASRDGPLWEF. In DNA, the CDR3 is TGCGCCAGCAGGGATGGGCCTTTGTGGGAATTC. This chain links TRBV5-1 with TRBJ2-7; D is unclear. CDR1 SGHRS and CDR2 YFSETQ come from the germline V gene. The length of the CDR3 is 11 residues. Full variable domain (missing parts from reference TRBV5-1 and TRBJ2-7): KAGVTQTPRYLIKTRGQQVTLSCSPISGHRSVSWYQQTPGQGLQFLFEYFSETQRNKGNFPGRFSGRQFSNSRSEMNVSTLELGDSALYLCASRDGPLWEFGPGTRLTVT.

The CDR3 is CASRNDEFNEQFF. The CDR3 nucleotides are TGTGCCAGCAGAAACGACGAATTCAATGAGCAGTTCTTC. This sequence joins TRBV2 and TRBJ2-1; no firm D call. There are 13 residues in the CDR3. CDR1 is SNHLY and CDR2 is FYNNEI in the germline V gene. V was clipped by 6 bases and J by 6 bases, with 12 bases between them.

This clone occurred once. The chain employs TRBV15 and TRBJ1-2, with D possibly being TRBD1 (5 bases). Trimming cost V 3 bases and J 1 base, with 6 bases left between them. The CDR3 is made up of 13 amino acids. Germline V gene sequence: CDR1 LNHNV, CDR2 YYDKDF (reference sequence). The CDR3, as DNA: TGTGCCACCAGCAGTGACAGTAACTATGGCTACACCTTC. It codes for CATSSDSNYGYTF.

This sequence joins TRBV11-2 and TRBJ2-2; 10 bases line up with TRBD2. The CDR3 contains 15 residues. J was trimmed by 4 bases and V by 5 bases; bases with no gene match: 4. The germline CDR1 and CDR2 sequences are SGHAT and FQNNGV. The CDR3 loop reads CASSTLAGGTGELFF. CDR3 bases: TGTGCCAGCAGCACTTTAGCGGGAGGCACCGGGGAGCTGTTTTTT.

This chain connects TRBV6-5 to TRBJ1-5; D ambiguous. V lost 2 bases to trimming and J lost 6 bases, with 11 bases between them. The CDR3 length is 14 residues. CDR1 MNHEY and CDR2 SVGAGI come from the germline V gene. CDR3 sequence (DNA): TGTGCCAGCAGTTACCAGCTAGAGGCTCAGCCCCAGCATTTT. Protein: CASSYQLEAQPQHF.

V is TRBV7-9 and J is TRBJ2-2; TRBD1 might be the D (5 bases). V was pared by 2 bases and J by 5 bases, with 12 bases between. The germline V gene encodes CDR1 SEHNR and CDR2 FQNEAQ (reference sequence). The CDR3 is 15 amino acids. The CDR3 DNA follows: TGTGCCAGCAGCTTAAATCCAGGGCGTACCGGGGAGCTGTTTTTT. Translated: CASSLNPGRTGELFF. Drawing the rest from reference TRBV7-9 and TRBJ2-2, the complete variable domain is DTGVSQNPRHKITKRGQNVTFRCDPISEHNRLYWYRQTLGQGPEFLTYFQNEAQLEKSRLLSDRFSAERPKGSFSTLEIQRTEQGDSAMYLCASSLNPGRTGELFFGEGSRLTVL.

V usage is TRBV7-2 and J usage is TRBJ1-6, with D tentatively TRBD1 (5 bases). The germline V and J ends were trimmed by 1 base and 8 bases, with 12 bases remaining between them. CDR1 and CDR2 from the germline V gene are SGHTA and FQGNSA. The CDR3 covers 15 residues. Here the CDR3 reads CASSLGPGQDSPLHF. The CDR3 DNA is TGTGCCAGCAGCTTAGGCCCAGGGCAGGATTCACCCCTCCACTTT.

The chain combines TRBV28 with TRBJ2-1; 11 nucleotides line up with TRBD1. Unmatched junction bases numbered 8, after V lost 6 bases and J lost 10 bases. The CDR3 covers 14 residues. CDR1 MDHEN and CDR2 SYDVKM come from the germline V gene. The CDR3 DNA follows: TGTGCCAGCAGGGGACAGGGGGACTCGGGAGAGCAGTTCTTC. It is translated as CASRGQGDSGEQFF.